This T cell receptor (beta chain) is drawn from a study of T cell repertoires in cytomegalovirus infection. One entry per CDR3 protein, called by TCRdb with MiXCR from the reads. The sample has about a million distinct CDR3 sequences, about a third seen once. The sample holds a few counts of this clonotype. Its target is unknown. V was cut by 5 bases and J by 6 bases, with 17 bases left in between. The V gene's germline CDR1 is MNHEY and CDR2 SVGEGT. The CDR3 consists of 15 residues. The sequenced sample was cultured CD8+ T cells from PBMCs, obtained from culture after CMV antigen stimulation. The gene calls are TRBV6-2 or TRBV6-3 and TRBJ2-1; D gene ambiguous. This sequence originates from a human donor in good health (CMV status not recorded). Some clones in this sample may be carry-over from other donors' samples. CDR3 DNA: TGTGCCAGCAGTCTAGAGACAAAACCGGGCAATGAGCAGTTCTTC. The encoded protein is CASSLETKPGNEQFF.